These 20 T cell receptor beta chains were sequenced from one sample in a study of T-cell memory formation after mild COVID-19. From the 5' RACE reads, TCRdb called clonotypes with MiXCR, one entry per CDR3 protein. The data contain 70,000 to 95,000 distinct CDR3 sequences, 9.5% to 15% of them seen just once; the ten biggest clones take up around two fifths. The material sequenced was PBMCs or a T cell subset sorted from them (not recorded which). These receptors originate from a man aged 18-30 years who had mild COVID-19 (a few samples of this study predate the infection). Cell type and time point are not known.

The rearrangement uses TRBV7-9 and TRBJ2-7; 11 nucleotides align to TRBD1. The CDR3 has 15 amino acids. Germline assignment: CDR1 SEHNR and CDR2 FQNEAQ (reference sequence). V gave up 4 bases and J gave up 0 bases; unmatched junction bases: 2. CDR3 coding DNA: TGTGCCAGCAGCTGGGACAGGGGGAACTCCTACGAGCAGTACTTC. Amino acids: CASSWDRGNSYEQYF.

The chain combines TRBV6-5 with TRBJ2-1; D possibly matches TRBD1 or TRBD2 (5 bases each). The CDR3 has 12 amino acids. V was pared by 1 base and J by 10 bases, with 8 bases between. CDR1 and CDR2 from the germline V gene are MNHEY and SVGAGI. For the CDR3, the DNA is TGTGCCAGCAGTTACTTCGGGGCGGAGCAGTTCTTC. Its protein product is CASSYFGAEQFF.

A few counts support this clonotype. J is TRBJ1-2 and V is TRBV11-2; perhaps TRBD1 as D (5 bases). The germline V and J ends were trimmed by 1 base and 4 bases, with 10 bases remaining between them. The CDR3 extends over 14 amino acids. Germline CDR1 is SGHAT and CDR2 is FQNNGV. CDR3 nucleotides: TGTGCCAGCAGCTTAGTGAGGGGCGGCTATGGCTACACCTTC. Protein sequence: CASSLVRGGYGYTF.

This clonotype has only a few counts. This chain links TRBV12-3 or TRBV12-4 with TRBJ1-5; no reliable D call. The length of the CDR3 is 12 residues. V lost 2 bases, J lost 4 bases, and 3 bases lay in between. The CDR3 DNA reads TGTGCCAGCAGTTTAAAGAATCAGCCCCAGCATTTT. It encodes CASSLKNQPQHF.

This clonotype appeared many times. The rearrangement joins TRBV6-5 to TRBJ1-5; TRBD1 agrees at 10 bases. The CDR3 runs to 14 residues. Germline CDR1 MNHEY, CDR2 SVGAGI. J was trimmed by 5 bases and V by 5 bases; bases with no gene match: 3. The CDR3 DNA sequence: TGTGCCAGCAGTCTCGGGACAGGGGATCAGCCCCAGCATTTT. Translated: CASSLGTGDQPQHF.

This clonotype was recorded a few times. This sequence joins TRBV6-2 or TRBV6-3 and TRBJ2-2, with D tentatively TRBD2 (5 bases). This CDR3 comprises 13 residues. The germline CDR1 and CDR2 sequences are MNHEY and SVGEGT. Deletions cut 4 bases from V and 3 bases from J, with 6 bases between. The CDR3 sequence is CASSWGDTGELFF. CDR3 nucleotides: TGTGCCAGCAGTTGGGGAGACACCGGGGAGCTGTTTTTT.

V gene TRBV4-1 combines with J gene TRBJ2-7; 7 bases map to TRBD1. The V gene's germline CDR1 is MGHRA and CDR2 YSYEKL. Trimming cost V 4 bases and J 2 bases; bases outside gene matches: 8. The CDR3 is made up of 15 amino acids. DNA for the CDR3: TGCGCCAGCAGCCGCGACGGACAGGAGACCTACGAGCAGTACTTC. Translating gives CASSRDGQETYEQYF.

This clonotype was recorded many times. The chain employs TRBV7-3 and TRBJ2-7; maybe TRBD2 (6 bases). CDR3 length: 13 amino acids. Deletions cut 5 bases from V and 3 bases from J, with 11 bases between. Germline assignment: CDR1 SGHTA and CDR2 FQGTGA. CDR3 protein: CASSPGGSYEQYF. CDR3 DNA: TGTGCCAGCAGCCCTGGGGGGAGCTACGAGCAGTACTTC. The whole variable domain, remainder taken from reference TRBV7-3 and TRBJ2-7, is GAGVSQTPSNKVTEKGKYVELRCDPISGHTALYWYRQSLGQGPEFLIYFQGTGAADDSGLPNDRFFAVRPEGSVSTLKIQRTERGDSAVYLCASSPGGSYEQYFGPGTRLTVT.

This clonotype was found a few times. The chain recombines TRBV27 with TRBJ1-5, with TRBD1 matching 12 bases. V trimming: 6 bases; J trimming: 0 bases; junction bases outside the gene matches: 9. Per the germline V gene, CDR1 is MNHEY and CDR2 is SMNVEV (reference sequence). The CDR3 has 18 amino acids. DNA for the CDR3: TGTGCCAGCAGATTGGGACAGGGGGCGGGCGGTAGCAATCAGCCCCAGCATTTT. It is translated as CASRLGQGAGGSNQPQHF.

This clonotype turned up a few times. This sequence joins TRBV6-5 and TRBJ2-2; D unclear. CDR1 and CDR2 (germline): MNHEY, SVGAGI. Trimming left V 3 bases short and J 6 bases short, with 8 bases between. This CDR3 spans 13 amino acids. The CDR3: CASSYVKAGELFF. The CDR3 nucleotides are TGTGCCAGCAGTTATGTAAAAGCCGGGGAGCTGTTTTTT.

In this sample, this clonotype turned up a few times. The chain combines TRBV3-1 with TRBJ1-1; D is uncertain. V was clipped by 8 bases and J by 4 bases, with 17 bases between them. CDR3 length: 14 residues. CDR1 is LGHDT and CDR2 is YNNKEL in the germline V gene (reference sequence). The CDR3, as DNA: TGTGCCAGCGACCTCCTGCTGGGTGGCACTGAAGCTTTCTTT. Protein: CASDLLLGGTEAFF.

The table lists this clonotype with a few counts. The chain has TRBV25-1 and TRBJ2-4, with D possibly TRBD2 on 5 matching bases. The V and J ends lost 1 base and 3 bases respectively, with 16 bases between them. Per the germline V gene, CDR1 is MGHDK and CDR2 is SYGVNS. The CDR3 has 17 residues. CDR3 in amino acids: CASSESGKYAGKNIQYF. CDR3 bases: TGTGCCAGCAGTGAATCGGGGAAATATGCGGGCAAAAACATTCAGTACTTC.

This chain links TRBV9 with TRBJ2-1; D ambiguous. This CDR3 has 15 amino acids. V was clipped by 3 bases and J by 9 bases, with 19 bases between them. CDR1 is SGDLS, CDR2 YYNGEE, per germline. The CDR3 bases are TGTGCCAGCAGCGAGGAGCCCGGTATTGCGCCTGAGCAGTTCTTC. Translation gives CASSEEPGIAPEQFF.

The chain couples TRBV5-1 to TRBJ1-5; maybe TRBD1 (6 bases). Germline CDR1 and CDR2: SGHRS and YFSETQ. The CDR3 length is 15 residues. The ends were cut back, 0 bases at V and 3 bases at J, with 10 bases in the middle. In DNA, the CDR3 is TGCGCCAGCAGCTTGGCGGGGGCCGCCAATCAGCCCCAGCATTTT. Its translation is CASSLAGAANQPQHF.

The V and J genes are TRBV29-1 and TRBJ1-2; D unclear. The CDR3 is 13 residues long. Trimming removed 3 bases from V and 3 bases from J, with 11 bases in between. Germline V gene lookup returns CDR1 SQVTM and CDR2 ANQGSEA. CDR3 in amino acids: CSVESGPYYGYTF. DNA of the CDR3: TGCAGCGTTGAGAGTGGGCCCTACTATGGCTACACCTTC.

Only a few counts were recorded for this clonotype. V usage is TRBV2 and J usage is TRBJ2-3; 11 bases fit TRBD2. CDR3 length: 16 residues. The germline V gene has CDR1 SNHLY and CDR2 FYNNEI. Trimming removed 3 bases from V and 4 bases from J; junction bases left unmatched: 6. Written as DNA, the CDR3 is TGTGCCAGCAGTGACCATAGCGGGGGGGCCGCAGATACGCAGTATTTT. This codes for CASSDHSGGAADTQYF.

There are a few counts of this clonotype. The CDR3 here is CASSLSWNTEAFF. CDR3 nucleotides: TGTGCCAGCAGCTTGTCATGGAACACTGAAGCTTTCTTT. V gene TRBV5-5 combines with J gene TRBJ1-1; D remains ambiguous. The V gene's germline CDR1 is SGHKS and CDR2 YYEKEE (reference sequence). The CDR3 runs to 13 residues. Trimming took 1 base from V and 1 from J, leaving 5 bases between them. Variable domain in full (rest from reference TRBV5-5 and TRBJ1-1): DAGVTQSPTHLIKTRGQQVTLRCSPISGHKSVSWYQQVLGQGPQFIFQYYEKEERGRGNFPDRFSARQFPNYSSELNVNALLLGDSALYLCASSLSWNTEAFFGQGTRLTVV.

The genes are TRBV27 and TRBJ2-7; 7 bases map to TRBD1. The V gene's germline CDR1 is MNHEY and CDR2 SMNVEV (reference sequence). V was clipped by 4 bases and J by 2 bases; unmatched bases: 5. This CDR3 has 14 residues. In DNA form, the CDR3 reads TGTGCCAGCAGTTACAGGGGATTAACCTACGAGCAGTACTTC. Translated: CASSYRGLTYEQYF.

By share, this clonotype counts as medium-sized (0.01 to 0.1%). This chain links TRBV4-3 with TRBJ2-3, with a tentative D call TRBD2 (5 bases). Germline lookup yields CDR1 LGHNA and CDR2 YSLEER. The V gene lost 0 bases and the J gene lost 6 bases, with 13 bases spanning the gap. The CDR3 totals 15 residues. The CDR3 coding sequence is TGCGCCAGCAGCCAAGATAACTCGCCGGGGGATACGCAGTATTTT. Encoded protein: CASSQDNSPGDTQYF.

This rearrangement joins TRBV11-2 to TRBJ2-1; D might be TRBD1 (6 bases). V was pared by 6 bases and J by 3 bases, with 12 bases between. CDR3 length: 14 amino acids. The germline CDR1 and CDR2 sequences are SGHAT and FQNNGV. The CDR3 here is CASRPRGFYNEQFF. The DNA of the CDR3 is TGTGCCAGCAGACCGAGGGGGTTCTACAATGAGCAGTTCTTC.